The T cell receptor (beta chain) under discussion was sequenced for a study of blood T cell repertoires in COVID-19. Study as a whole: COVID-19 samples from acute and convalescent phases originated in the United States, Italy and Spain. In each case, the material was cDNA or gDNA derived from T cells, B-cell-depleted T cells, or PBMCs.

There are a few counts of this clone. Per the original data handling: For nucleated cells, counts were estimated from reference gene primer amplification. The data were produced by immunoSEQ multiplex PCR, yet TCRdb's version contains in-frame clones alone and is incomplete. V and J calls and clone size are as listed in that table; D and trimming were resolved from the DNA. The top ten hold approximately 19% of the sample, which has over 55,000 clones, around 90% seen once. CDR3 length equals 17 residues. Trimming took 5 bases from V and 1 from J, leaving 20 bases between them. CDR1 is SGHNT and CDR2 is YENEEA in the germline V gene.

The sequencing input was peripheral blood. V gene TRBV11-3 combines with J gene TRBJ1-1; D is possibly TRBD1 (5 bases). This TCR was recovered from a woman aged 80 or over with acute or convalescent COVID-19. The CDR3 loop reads CASSRTGGLGPNTEAFF. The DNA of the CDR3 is TGTGCCAGCAGCCGAACCGGTGGGTTGGGGCCGAACACTGAAGCTTTCTTT. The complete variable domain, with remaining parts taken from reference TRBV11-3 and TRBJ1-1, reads EAGVVQSPRYKIIEKKQPVAFWCNPISGHNTLYWYLQNLGQGPELLIRYENEEAVDDSQLPKDRFSAERLKGVDSTLKIQPAELGDSAVYLCASSRTGGLGPNTEAFFGQGTRLTVV.